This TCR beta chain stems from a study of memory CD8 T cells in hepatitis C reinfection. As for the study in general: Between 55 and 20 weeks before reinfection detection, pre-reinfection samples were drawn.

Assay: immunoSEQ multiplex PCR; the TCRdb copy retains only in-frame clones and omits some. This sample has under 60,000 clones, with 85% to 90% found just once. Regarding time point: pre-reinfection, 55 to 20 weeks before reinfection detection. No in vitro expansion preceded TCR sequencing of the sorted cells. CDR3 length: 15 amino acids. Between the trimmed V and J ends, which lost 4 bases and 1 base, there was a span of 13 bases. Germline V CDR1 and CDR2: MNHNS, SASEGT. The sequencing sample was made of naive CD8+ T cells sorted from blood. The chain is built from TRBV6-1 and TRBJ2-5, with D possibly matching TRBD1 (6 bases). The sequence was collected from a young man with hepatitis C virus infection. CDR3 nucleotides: TGTGCCAGCAGTGCCCGGGACACCCCCCAAGAGACCCAGTACTTC. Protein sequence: CASSARDTPQETQYF.